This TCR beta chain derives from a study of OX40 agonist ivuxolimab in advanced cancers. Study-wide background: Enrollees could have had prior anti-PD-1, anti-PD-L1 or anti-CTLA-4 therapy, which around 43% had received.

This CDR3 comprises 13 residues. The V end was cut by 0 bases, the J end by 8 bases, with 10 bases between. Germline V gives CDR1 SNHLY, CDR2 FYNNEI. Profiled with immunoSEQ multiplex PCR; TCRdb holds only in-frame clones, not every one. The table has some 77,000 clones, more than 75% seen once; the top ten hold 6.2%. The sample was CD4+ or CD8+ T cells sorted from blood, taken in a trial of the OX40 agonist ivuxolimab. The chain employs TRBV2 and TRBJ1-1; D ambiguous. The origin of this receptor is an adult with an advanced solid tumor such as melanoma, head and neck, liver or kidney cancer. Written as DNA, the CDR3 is TGTGCCAGCAGTGAAGCGCTTACGGTCGAAGCTTTCTTT. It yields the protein CASSEALTVEAFF.